These T cell receptor beta chains were read from a single sample in a study of T cell repertoires in cytomegalovirus infection. Antigens for these TCRs are unknown. A single record per CDR3 protein comes from TCRdb applying MiXCR to the reads. The table lists some 920,000 distinct CDR3 sequences, approximately 31% of them singletons. The starting material was cultured CD8+ T cells from PBMCs, obtained from culture after CMV antigen stimulation. The source of these receptors is a human donor in good health (CMV status not recorded). Some clones in this sample may be carry-over from other donors' samples. CDR3s include the opening cysteine and the closing phenylalanine or tryptophan. Fields, in order: CDR3 protein, CDR3 DNA, J gene, clone size, D gene, V gene. The D gene is left open where the match is weak. Clone size is stated in some rows and not others, as once, few, many or a class when expanded.

CASSRIRDRDYNEQFF | TGTGCCAGTAGTAGAATCCGGGACAGAGATTACAATGAGCAGTTCTTC | TRBJ2-1 | few | TRBD1 | TRBV19
CSVGSFYEQYF | TGCAGCGTTGGCAGCTTCTACGAGCAGTACTTC | TRBJ2-7 | - | - | TRBV29-1
CASSLSMGDSNQPQHF | TGTGCCAGCAGTTTATCGATGGGAGATAGCAATCAGCCCCAGCATTTT | TRBJ1-5 | - | - | TRBV27
CASSLASIGDGRPQHF | TGTGCCAGCAGCTTAGCGTCTATTGGGGATGGGCGGCCCCAGCATTTT | TRBJ1-5 | - | - | TRBV7-6
CASVTGGSSNEKLFF | TGTGCTAGTGTTACAGGGGGCAGCTCTAATGAAAAACTGTTTTTT | TRBJ1-4 | - | TRBD1 | TRBV12-5
CASSLNVIQYF | TGTGCCAGCAGCTTGAACGTCATTCAGTACTTC | TRBJ2-4 | few | - | TRBV5-6
CASRLRGARTRAQYF | TGTGCCAGCAGGCTACGGGGGGCCCGTACTCGGGCCCAGTACTTC | TRBJ2-5 | - | - | TRBV6-6
CASSPLDRAGEKLFF | TGTGCCAGCAGTCCGTTAGACAGGGCAGGTGAAAAACTGTTTTTT | TRBJ1-4 | few | TRBD1 | TRBV27
CASSYGGTGGFGNTIYF | TGTGCCAGCAGTTACGGGGGGACAGGGGGCTTTGGAAACACCATATATTTT | TRBJ1-3 | few | TRBD1 | TRBV6-5
CASRGTGWSSGANVLTF | TGTGCCAGCAGGGGGACAGGGTGGAGCTCTGGGGCCAACGTCCTGACTTTC | TRBJ2-6 | - | TRBD1 | TRBV12-3/TRBV12-4
CASTEDRALNQPQHF | TGTGCCAGCACTGAAGACAGGGCTTTGAATCAGCCCCAGCATTTT | TRBJ1-5 | medium-sized | TRBD1 | TRBV7-2
CASSQIKRNEQFF | TGTGCCAGCAGCCAAATAAAGCGGAATGAGCAGTTCTTC | TRBJ2-1 | - | - | TRBV3-1
CASSLSSPPGEDGYTF | TGTGCCAGCAGTTTATCCTCCCCCCCAGGTGAGGATGGCTACACCTTC | TRBJ1-2 | - | - | TRBV27
CASTQGHTGELFF | TGTGCCAGCACTCAGGGCCACACCGGGGAGCTGTTTTTT | TRBJ2-2 | - | - | TRBV9
CATLSVYGYTF | TGTGCCACCCTCTCAGTTTATGGCTACACCTTC | TRBJ1-2 | - | - | TRBV6-5
CASSPSGGAFETQYF | TGTGCCAGCAGCCCTAGCGGGGGGGCCTTCGAGACCCAGTACTTC | TRBJ2-5 | many | TRBD2 | TRBV11-3
CASSLWTPNEQFF | TGTGCCAGCAGCTTATGGACCCCCAATGAGCAGTTCTTC | TRBJ2-1 | few | - | TRBV5-6
CASSEFASGGASTYNEQFF | TGTGCCAGCAGTGAATTCGCTAGCGGGGGGGCATCGACCTACAATGAGCAGTTCTTC | TRBJ2-1 | few | TRBD2 | TRBV6-1
CAISESTRGLGSPLHF | TGTGCCATCAGTGAGTCTACTAGGGGCCTCGGGTCACCCCTCCACTTT | TRBJ1-6 | once | - | TRBV10-3
CASSLPGQGHYGYTF | TGTGCCAGCAGCCTTCCGGGACAGGGGCACTATGGCTACACCTTC | TRBJ1-2 | - | TRBD1 | TRBV7-9
CASSLSGGGEGNEQFF | TGTGCCAGCAGTTTATCAGGCGGGGGCGAAGGCAATGAGCAGTTCTTC | TRBJ2-1 | - | - | TRBV27
CASSQDSGGGYYGYTF | TGCGCCAGCAGCCAAGATTCAGGTGGCGGTTACTATGGCTACACCTTC | TRBJ1-2 | - | - | TRBV4-1
CASSQDLGTVQETQYF | TGCGCCAGCAGCCAAGACCTCGGGACAGTTCAAGAGACCCAGTACTTC | TRBJ2-5 | - | TRBD1 | TRBV4-3
CSARKQGGPEAFF | TGCAGTGCTAGAAAACAGGGAGGCCCTGAAGCTTTCTTT | TRBJ1-1 | - | - | TRBV20-1
CASSHGGIQAFF | TGCGCCAGCAGCCATGGGGGGATTCAAGCTTTCTTT | TRBJ1-1 | many | - | TRBV4-1